Detailed here is one T cell receptor beta chain. Germline V lookup: CDR1 SGHAT, CDR2 FQNNGV. The CDR3 runs 14 residues. The V and J ends lost 5 bases and 4 bases respectively, with 14 bases between them. Assay used: immunoSEQ multiplex PCR; TCRdb lists only in-frame clones, some missing. Here the sample spans 280,000 or so clones, roughly 85% being singletons. The data derive from a study of blood T cell repertoires in COVID-19. The chain has TRBV11-2 and TRBJ1-1; weak D call: TRBD1 (6 bases). The specimen was peripheral blood. This receptor was obtained from a human donor in a cohort sampled during active COVID-19. The CDR3 DNA reads as TGTGCCAGCAGCATTCAACAGGGTAGCACTGAAGCTTTCTTT. It is translated as CASSIQQGSTEAFF. Combining the CDR3 with reference TRBV11-2 and TRBJ1-1 gives the whole variable domain EAGVAQSPRYKIIEKRQSVAFWCNPISGHATLYWYQQILGQGPKLLIQFQNNGVVDDSQLPKDRFSAERLKGVDSTLKIQPAKLEDSAVYLCASSIQQGSTEAFFGQGTRLTVV.